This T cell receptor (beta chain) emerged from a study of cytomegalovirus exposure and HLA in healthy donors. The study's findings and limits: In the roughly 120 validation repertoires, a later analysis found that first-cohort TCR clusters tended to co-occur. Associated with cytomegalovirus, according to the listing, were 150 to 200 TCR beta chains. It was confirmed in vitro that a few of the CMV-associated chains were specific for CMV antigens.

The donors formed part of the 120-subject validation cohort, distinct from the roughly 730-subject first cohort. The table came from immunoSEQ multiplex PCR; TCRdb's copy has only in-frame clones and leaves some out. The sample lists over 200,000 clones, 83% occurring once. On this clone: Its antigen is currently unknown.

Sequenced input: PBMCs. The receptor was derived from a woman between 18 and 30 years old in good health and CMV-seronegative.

The CDR3 DNA follows: TGTGCCAGCAGCGCTCCGGGACAGGGGCGGGACACTGAAGCTTTCTTT. This translates into CASSAPGQGRDTEAFF. V usage is TRBV2 and J usage is TRBJ1-1, with 10 positions matching TRBD1. V gave up 6 bases and J gave up 3 bases; unmatched junction bases: 10. This CDR3 comprises 16 residues. Per the germline V gene, CDR1 is SNHLY and CDR2 is FYNNEI.